This TCR beta chain was identified in a study of blood T cells in healthy people across ages. Study-wide results and caveats: Per million T cells, TCR beta diversity dropped about linearly as age rose. The lack of PBMC sorting stopped any conclusive naive versus antigen-experienced comparison. The long-lived group displayed more naive CD4+ cells, plus higher diversity, than the aged donors did.

The use of a sample-barcoded 5' primer and a J-beta primer mix characterized a second PCR of roughly 6 to 11 cycles. TCRdb reprocessed the 5' RACE reads with MiXCR, giving one entry per CDR3 protein. The sample gives around 780,000 distinct CDR3 sequences, 56% of which show up once; roughly 25% is in the top ten. Each sample yielded at least 5.5 micrograms of PBMC total RNA. Regarding this clonotype: Its antigen is unidentified.

The CDR3 totals 15 residues. V lost 3 bases and J 7 bases, leaving 13 bases between the germline ends. Germline CDR1 MNHEY, CDR2 SMNVEV (reference sequence). The genes are TRBV27 and TRBJ1-6, with no clear D. This receptor was taken from a man in his forties in good health. The specimen sequenced was blood. CDR3 DNA sequence: TGTGCCAGCAGTTTGGGGAACAGCCCAAATTCACCCCTCCACTTT. It codes for CASSLGNSPNSPLHF.